A selection of T cell receptor beta chains follows, all from one sample in a study of T cell responses to AZD1222 COVID-19 vaccine. Data came from immunoSEQ multiplex PCR; TCRdb stores just in-frame clones and leaves some out. Of some 60,000 clones in the sample, 80% to 90% were seen once. The sample here was peripheral blood, taken on day 0 of AZD1222 vaccination. These receptors were taken from an adult in good health. Each CDR3 is given with its conserved first and last residue. A D gene is named only where the DNA matches it firmly. The size of a clone is reported for some rows only, either as once, few or many, or as a class for expanded clones.

cdr3_aa	cdr3_nt	d_call	j_call	v_call	clone_size
CASSPTAGLLGGFF	TGCGCCAGCAGCCCCACGGCGGGGTTACTCGGTGGTTTCTTT	.	TRBJ1-1	TRBV5-1	.
CASSHSKGPYRETQYF	TGTGCCAGCAGCCACTCGAAGGGCCCCTATCGGGAGACCCAGTACTTC	.	TRBJ2-5	TRBV11-3	.
CASSSRTVTTEAFF	TGTGCCAGCAGCTCCAGGACGGTTACCACTGAAGCTTTCTTT	.	TRBJ1-1	TRBV5-4	few
CASTMDGTGVTQPQHF	TGTGCCAGTACCATGGATGGGACAGGGGTGACTCAGCCCCAGCATTTT	TRBD1	TRBJ1-5	TRBV19	.
CASSYVGQGSSYEQYF	TGTGCCAGCAGTTACGTTGGACAGGGGAGCTCCTACGAGCAGTACTTC	TRBD1	TRBJ2-7	TRBV6-2/TRBV6-3	.
CASSPLEGSTDTQYF	TGTGCCAGCAGCCCCCTAGAGGGCTCCACAGATACGCAGTATTTT	.	TRBJ2-3	TRBV7-9	.
CASSIDLYGRISTNYGYTF	TGTGCCAGTAGTATAGATCTATACGGACGCATTTCTACTAACTATGGCTACACCTTC	.	TRBJ1-2	TRBV19	.
CASSLQGYGYTF	TGTGCCAGCAGCCTACAGGGCTACGGCTACACCTTC	.	TRBJ1-2	TRBV11-3	.
CASRLGQLQPQHF	TGTGCCAGCCGCCTGGGACAGTTACAGCCCCAGCATTTT	TRBD1	TRBJ1-5	TRBV12-3/TRBV12-4	.
CASSIVLRIKRQPQHF	TGTGCCAGTAGTATAGTATTACGGATCAAAAGGCAGCCCCAGCATTTT	.	TRBJ1-5	TRBV19	.
CASSSLQEPYNEQFF	TGTGCCAGCAGCTCACTCCAGGAGCCCTACAATGAGCAGTTCTTC	.	TRBJ2-1	TRBV11-2	.
CASSLGGLTYEQYF	TGCGCCAGCAGCTTAGGAGGACTAACTTACGAGCAGTACTTC	.	TRBJ2-7	TRBV5-1	.
CASSPQASRTGWAFF	TGTGCCAGCTCACCGCAGGCATCCCGAACAGGGTGGGCTTTCTTT	.	TRBJ1-1	TRBV18	.
CASSLEARLAYSNQPQHF	TGTGCCAGTAGTCTGGAGGCGAGGTTAGCTTATAGCAATCAGCCCCAGCATTTT	.	TRBJ1-5	TRBV19	.
CASSLTRTSVAYTQYF	TGTGCCAGCAGTTTAACGCGGACCAGTGTAGCATATACGCAGTATTTT	.	TRBJ2-3	TRBV28	.
CASSLASAGHEQFF	TGCGCCAGCAGCTTGGCTTCCGCCGGACATGAGCAGTTCTTC	.	TRBJ2-1	TRBV5-1	.
CASSVGLGTDTQYF	TGTGCCAGCAGCGTCGGGTTGGGCACAGATACGCAGTATTTT	.	TRBJ2-3	TRBV7-2	.
CASSLEAGWASNEKLFF	TGTGCCAGCAGCTTAGAAGCAGGGTGGGCGTCTAATGAAAAACTGTTTTTT	.	TRBJ1-4	TRBV7-9	.
CASARTGVNEQFF	TGTGCCTCGGCTCGGACAGGGGTCAATGAGCAGTTCTTC	TRBD1	TRBJ2-1	TRBV12-3/TRBV12-4	.
CASSIEGGRVGQPQHF	TGTGCCAGTAGTATAGAGGGGGGGAGGGTAGGCCAGCCCCAGCATTTT	.	TRBJ1-5	TRBV19	.
CASSYRENSEAFF	TGTGCCAGCAGTTACAGGGAAAACTCTGAAGCTTTCTTT	.	TRBJ1-1	TRBV7-9	.
CAIRAIRGRMPDTQYF	TGTGCCATCAGGGCCATCAGGGGGCGTATGCCAGATACGCAGTATTTT	TRBD1	TRBJ2-3	TRBV10-3	.
CASRPDSNQPQHF	TGTGCCAGCAGGCCGGACAGCAATCAGCCCCAGCATTTT	.	TRBJ1-5	TRBV2	.
CASSPRQSGFYEQYF	TGTGCCAGCAGCCCCCGTCAATCCGGGTTCTACGAGCAGTACTTC	.	TRBJ2-7	TRBV3-1/TRBV3-2	.
CASSRGTGDYETQYF	TGCGCCAGCAGCAGAGGGACAGGAGATTACGAGACCCAGTACTTC	TRBD1	TRBJ2-5	TRBV5-1	few
CASSLWAGSQETQYF	TGTGCCAGCAGCTTGTGGGCAGGGAGTCAAGAGACCCAGTACTTC	.	TRBJ2-5	TRBV5-8	.
CASSLSTGGSPLHF	TGTGCCAGCAGCCTTTCTACAGGGGGATCACCCCTCCACTTT	TRBD1	TRBJ1-6	TRBV7-9	.
CASSVNRDRGTQYF	TGCGCCAGCAGCGTAAACCGGGACCGTGGGACCCAGTACTTC	.	TRBJ2-5	TRBV5-1	.
CASSLGETQYF	TGTGCCAGCAGCTTGGGAGAGACCCAGTACTTC	.	TRBJ2-5	TRBV11-2	.
CASSLQRGADTQYF	TGTGCCAGCAGTTTACAGCGGGGTGCAGATACGCAGTATTTT	TRBD2	TRBJ2-3	TRBV27	.
CAISEGGSSYGYTF	TGTGCCATCAGTGAGGGTGGAAGTAGCTATGGCTACACCTTC	.	TRBJ1-2	TRBV10-3	.
CASSRGDTEAFF	TGTGCCAGCAGCAGGGGGGACACTGAAGCTTTCTTT	.	TRBJ1-1	TRBV5-8	.
CASSVAPIVTGAGYEQYF	TGTGCCAGCAGCGTAGCCCCAATAGTGACCGGGGCCGGGTACGAGCAGTACTTC	.	TRBJ2-7	TRBV9	.
CASSLGERGYTF	TGTGCCAGCAGCTTAGGGGAAAGGGGCTACACCTTC	.	TRBJ1-2	TRBV7-9	.
CASSKRREGPWNTGELFF	TGTGCCAGCAGTAAGAGGCGGGAGGGCCCGTGGAACACCGGGGAGCTGTTTTTT	TRBD2	TRBJ2-2	TRBV27	.
CASRSGLNQPQHF	TGTGCCAGTAGGTCAGGGCTCAATCAGCCCCAGCATTTT	.	TRBJ1-5	TRBV19	.
CASSLGGIEAFF	TGTGCCAGCAGCTTGGGTGGGATTGAAGCTTTCTTT	.	TRBJ1-1	TRBV5-5	.
CASSPRRITGTEAFF	TGTGCCAGTAGTCCCCGTAGGATTACGGGAACTGAAGCTTTCTTT	.	TRBJ1-1	TRBV19	.
CASSSHRGRREKLFF	TGTGCCAGTAGTTCTCACAGGGGGCGACGCGAAAAACTGTTTTTT	TRBD1	TRBJ1-4	TRBV19	.
CASSLRHTEAFF	TGTGCCAGCAGCTTGAGGCACACTGAAGCTTTCTTT	.	TRBJ1-1	TRBV5-6	once
CASSLGGSENTEAFF	TGTGCCAGCAGCTTAGGTGGATCAGAGAACACTGAAGCTTTCTTT	.	TRBJ1-1	TRBV7-9	.
CASSSLVNRGLRSYEQYF	TGTGCCAGCAGTTCTCTCGTTAACAGGGGGCTACGTTCCTACGAGCAGTACTTC	TRBD1	TRBJ2-7	TRBV28	.
CASSQPDTGELFF	TGCGCCAGCAGCCAACCAGACACCGGGGAGCTGTTTTTT	.	TRBJ2-2	TRBV4-1	.
CSASKIYYEQYF	TGCAGTGCTAGTAAGATTTACTACGAGCAGTACTTC	.	TRBJ2-7	TRBV20-1	.
CASREMGTGELFF	TGTGCCAGCAGGGAGATGGGGACCGGGGAGCTGTTTTTT	.	TRBJ2-2	TRBV7-2	.
CASSPYNPTATSSYNEQFF	TGTGCCAGCAGTCCCTATAATCCGACAGCCACCTCCTCCTACAATGAGCAGTTCTTC	.	TRBJ2-1	TRBV2	few
CASSYLGGKPQHF	TGTGCCAGCAGTTACTTGGGGGGGAAGCCCCAGCATTTT	.	TRBJ1-5	TRBV6-5	.
CASSSNGGSGTEAFF	TGTGCCAGCAGTTCCAATGGGGGCTCGGGCACTGAAGCTTTCTTT	.	TRBJ1-1	TRBV5-8	.
CASTQGGSGSYNEQFF	TGTGCCAGCACCCAGGGCGGTAGCGGGAGCTACAATGAGCAGTTCTTC	TRBD2	TRBJ2-1	TRBV5-4	.
CASSLVGKVETQYF	TGCGCCAGCAGCTTGGTCGGGAAAGTAGAGACCCAGTACTTC	.	TRBJ2-5	TRBV5-1	few
CASTSLQGRGNTIYF	TGTGCCAGTACCTCCCTGCAGGGACGTGGAAACACCATATATTTT	.	TRBJ1-3	TRBV19	.
CASSLAGTAHGYTF	TGCGCCAGCAGCTTGGCTGGGACAGCTCATGGCTACACCTTC	TRBD1	TRBJ1-2	TRBV5-1	.
CASSPRGSSGPYNEQFF	TGTGCCAGCTCACCACGAGGATCTTCCGGGCCCTACAATGAGCAGTTCTTC	.	TRBJ2-1	TRBV18	.
CASSPAGQVGNSPLHF	TGTGCCAGCAGCCCCGCAGGACAGGTCGGGAATTCACCCCTCCACTTT	TRBD1	TRBJ1-6	TRBV5-6	.
CASSSDRGQPQHF	TGTGCCAGCAGTTCGGACAGGGGCCAGCCCCAGCATTTT	TRBD1	TRBJ1-5	TRBV2	.
CAEERAEDTQYF	TGTGCCGAAGAGAGGGCCGAAGATACGCAGTATTTT	.	TRBJ2-3	TRBV12-3/TRBV12-4	.
CASSLSAGGGSF	TGTGCCAGCAGTTTGTCTGCGGGAGGAGGCTCCTTC	.	TRBJ1-2	TRBV12-3/TRBV12-4	.
CASSEAGGSEAFF	TGCGCCAGCAGTGAAGCAGGGGGTTCTGAAGCTTTCTTT	TRBD1	TRBJ1-1	TRBV10-2	.
CASSDGTSGETWQETQYF	TGTGCCAGCAGTGACGGGACTAGCGGAGAAACTTGGCAAGAGACCCAGTACTTC	TRBD2	TRBJ2-5	TRBV2	.
CASREGANYGYTF	TGTGCCAGCAGGGAGGGAGCTAACTATGGCTACACCTTC	.	TRBJ1-2	TRBV28	.